The 22 T cell receptor beta chains reported below all come from one sample, sequenced in a study of cytomegalovirus exposure and HLA in healthy donors (dated by TCRdb to about 2017). Library construction relied on the immunoSEQ multiplex PCR assay. For the multiplex PCR, a mixture combining 60 forward primers for TCR Vbeta segments and 13 reverse primers for TCR Jbeta segments was used. TCRdb holds this immuneACCESS table with in-frame rearrangements only. Some clones are missing; in checked studies, unresolved V genes explain under half, and the rest has no known cause. The sample data list around 130,000 clones, and approximately 70% of these were observed just once. 1.5% to 1.9% of the sample lies in the top ten. The sample taken for sequencing was PBMCs. The receptor set was obtained from a man in his late teens or twenties in good health and CMV-seronegative.

The table lists this clone with a few counts. The chain has TRBV28 and TRBJ2-1; 7 bases align to TRBD1. Germline CDR1 and CDR2: MDHEN and SYDVKM. Trimming cost V 4 bases and J 3 bases; bases outside gene matches: 9. The CDR3 runs 16 residues. Written as DNA, the CDR3 is TGTGCCAGCAGTTCCACATTCCGGGACAGCTACAATGAGCAGTTCTTC. It codes for CASSSTFRDSYNEQFF.

The rearrangement links TRBV5-4 to TRBJ1-2, with 8 bases fitting TRBD1. Germline V gene sequence: CDR1 SGHNT, CDR2 YYREEE (reference sequence). V lost 4 bases and J lost 2; bases outside the gene matches: 4. The CDR3 runs 14 residues. CDR3 sequence: CASSLGQDNYGYTF. DNA for the CDR3: TGTGCCAGCAGCCTGGGACAGGACAACTATGGCTACACCTTC.

The genes are TRBV27 and TRBJ1-5; D not certain. Trimming shortened V by 3 bases and J by 4 bases, and 10 bases separated the two germline ends. CDR3 length: 14 residues. Germline CDR1 is MNHEY and CDR2 is SMNVEV (reference sequence). CDR3 loop: CASSLKAGNQPQHF. For the CDR3, the DNA is TGTGCCAGCAGTTTGAAGGCGGGTAATCAGCCCCAGCATTTT.

The chain is built from TRBV7-8 and TRBJ1-3; D is unresolved. V was shortened by 4 bases and J by 1 base, with 11 bases between the two germline ends. The CDR3 consists of 15 residues. Germline lookup yields CDR1 SGHVS and CDR2 FQNEAQ. For the CDR3, the DNA is TGTGCCAGCAGCTCGTCCAGTGCTTCTGGAAACACCATATATTTT. Its protein product is CASSSSSASGNTIYF.

This chain uses TRBV30 with TRBJ2-2, with a possible D match to TRBD2 (7 bases). Germline values: CDR1 GTSNPN, CDR2 SVGIG (reference sequence). V lost 0 bases and J lost 3, with 14 bases in between. This CDR3 comprises 16 residues. The CDR3 spells CAWSVRAGAHTGELFF. The CDR3 DNA reads TGTGCCTGGAGTGTACGTGCGGGGGCGCACACCGGGGAGCTGTTTTTT.

This chain connects TRBV28 to TRBJ2-1; 11 bases are shared with TRBD2. CDR1 is MDHEN, CDR2 SYDVKM, per germline. The CDR3 length is 16 residues. V dropped 5 bases and J dropped 4; count of bases not matched to a gene: 7. CDR3 sequence reads: CASSPSGTSGYNEQFF. For the CDR3, the DNA is TGTGCCAGCAGTCCTTCAGGGACTAGCGGATACAATGAGCAGTTCTTC.

CDR3 residues: CASSLAADTDTQYF. The CDR3, as DNA: TGTGCCAGCAGCTTAGCGGCAGACACAGATACGCAGTATTTT. The chain employs TRBV7-9 and TRBJ2-3; D gene ambiguous. Trimming took 0 bases from V and 2 from J, leaving 6 bases between them. This CDR3 has 14 amino acids. Germline V lookup: CDR1 SEHNR, CDR2 FQNEAQ (reference sequence).

The chain combines TRBV19 with TRBJ2-5, with 9 bases aligning to TRBD2. This CDR3 comprises 15 residues. Germline CDR1 LNHDA, CDR2 SQIVND (reference sequence). V was pared by 1 base and J by 5 bases, with 5 bases of the junction left unmatched. The CDR3 region is CASSIGSGSFETQYF. DNA of the CDR3: TGTGCCAGTAGTATAGGTAGCGGGAGTTTTGAGACCCAGTACTTC.

This clone was picked up a small number of times. V usage is TRBV28 and J usage is TRBJ1-2; D ambiguous. Deletions cut 1 base from V and 8 bases from J, with 11 bases between. The CDR3 spans 13 residues. The V gene's germline CDR1 is MDHEN and CDR2 SYDVKM. For the CDR3, the DNA is TGTGCCAGCAGTTTATACTACGGTGGCGGCTACACCTTC. Translation gives CASSLYYGGGYTF.

This clone was counted between two and nine times. The rearrangement links TRBV6-5 to TRBJ2-3; tentatively, D is TRBD2 (6 bases). Germline-derived CDR1 and CDR2 are MNHEY and SVGAGI. The CDR3 is made up of 15 amino acids. Trimming shortened V by 5 bases and J by 8 bases, and 20 bases separated the two germline ends. The CDR3 DNA follows: TGTGCCAGCAGTCCGCTAGCGTCAAGCAGAGGTACGCAGTATTTT. Residues: CASSPLASSRGTQYF.

The genes are TRBV10-3 and TRBJ2-3; 12 bases are a match to TRBD2. Trimming took 6 bases from V and 3 from J; bases not matched to a gene: 7. The CDR3 spans 16 residues. In germline, CDR1 is ENHRY, CDR2 SYGVKD. CDR3: CAIRDTSGGMTDTQYF. CDR3 nucleotides: TGTGCCATCAGGGACACTAGCGGGGGGATGACAGATACGCAGTATTTT.

This chain joins TRBV12-5 and TRBJ1-2, with 9 bases lining up with TRBD1. CDR1 LGHNT and CDR2 FRNRAP come from the germline V gene. The V segment lost 3 bases and the J segment 3 bases; nucleotides outside the gene matches: 5. There are 15 residues in the CDR3. The DNA for the CDR3 is TGTGCTAGTGGTTTCGGGACAGGGTCCGACTATGGCTACACCTTC. The encoded protein is CASGFGTGSDYGYTF.

Remarks on this clone: A junction boundary mismatches the germline segment, possibly from a read error. The rearrangement joins TRBV18 to TRBJ1-2; TRBD1 aligns across 8 bases. Germline V lookup: CDR1 KGHSH, CDR2 LQKENI. This CDR3 has 15 residues. CDR3 sequence: CASSPEQTGVVGYPF. In nucleotides, the CDR3 is TGTGCCAGCTCACCCGAACAGACAGGGGTTGTTGGCTACCCCTTC.

This clone occurred a few times. The rearrangement joins TRBV7-2 to TRBJ2-7; unclear D gene. This CDR3 is built from 12 residues. Germline V gene sequence: CDR1 SGHTA, CDR2 FQGNSA. Trimming took 1 base from V and 4 from J, leaving 5 bases between them. In DNA form, the CDR3 reads TGTGCCAGCAGCTTAGTCCCTTACGAGCAGTACTTC. Translated, it gives CASSLVPYEQYF.

V usage is TRBV19 and J usage is TRBJ1-1; D may be TRBD1 (5 bases). Germline V gene sequence: CDR1 LNHDA, CDR2 SQIVND (reference sequence). This CDR3 has 15 amino acids. Between the trimmed V and J ends, which lost 5 bases and 0 bases, there was a span of 13 bases. This chain's CDR3 is CASSLRQFMNTEAFF. The CDR3 DNA is TGTGCCAGTAGTCTACGACAGTTCATGAACACTGAAGCTTTCTTT.

The V call is TRBV6-5, the J call TRBJ1-1; 8 bases are shared with TRBD1. The CDR3 length is 14 residues. Looked up from germline, CDR1 is MNHEY and CDR2 is SVGAGI. The trim removed 4 bases at V and 5 bases at J, leaving 6 bases unmatched. CDR3 residues: CASSLDRVLTEAFF. In DNA, the CDR3 is TGTGCCAGCAGTTTGGACAGGGTTTTAACTGAAGCTTTCTTT.

The chain couples TRBV20-1 to TRBJ2-2, with D tentatively TRBD1 (6 bases). CDR1 DFQATT and CDR2 SNEGSKA come from the germline V gene (reference sequence). Trimming stripped 5 bases from V and 8 bases from J, with 9 bases between. There are 11 residues in the CDR3. CDR3 nucleotide sequence: TGCAGTGCTGGACAGAATGGGGAGCTGTTTTTT. This translates into CSAGQNGELFF.

The genes are TRBV27 and TRBJ2-7; TRBD1 matches at 7 bases. After removal of 3 bases from V and 1 base from J, the junction contained 15 bases not matched to a gene. There are 18 residues in the CDR3. Germline V gene sequence: CDR1 MNHEY, CDR2 SMNVEV (reference sequence). CDR3 protein: CASSLRRQGDFRSYEQYF. The CDR3 bases are TGTGCCAGCAGTTTGAGGCGTCAGGGGGATTTTAGGTCCTACGAGCAGTACTTC.

This chain uses TRBV7-9 with TRBJ2-3; D possibly corresponds to TRBD1 (5 bases). Germline lookup yields CDR1 SEHNR and CDR2 FQNEAQ (reference sequence). The CDR3 is 17 residues long. The V gene lost 4 bases and the J gene lost 4 bases, with 21 bases spanning the gap. CDR3: CASSSFAASGNADTQYF. The CDR3 bases are TGTGCCAGCAGCTCCTTCGCGGCTTCAGGGAATGCAGATACGCAGTATTTT.

Only one count was recorded for this clone. The chain recombines TRBV14 with TRBJ2-2, with TRBD2 matching over 9 bases. The CDR3 is 17 residues long. CDR1 is SGHDN and CDR2 is FVKESK in the germline V gene. Trimming took 1 base from V and 5 from J; bases not matched to a gene: 8. The DNA for the CDR3 is TGTGCCAGCAGCCAAGTGCTAGCGGGGAGTAGGACCGGGGAGCTGTTTTTT. Translating gives CASSQVLAGSRTGELFF.

V usage is TRBV5-1 and J usage is TRBJ1-3, with TRBD1 matching 8 bases. J gave up 2 bases and V 5 bases, and 9 bases lay outside the gene matches. CDR1 is SGHRS and CDR2 is YFSETQ in the germline V gene. The CDR3 is made up of 16 amino acids. In DNA form, the CDR3 reads TGCGCCAGCAGGGATGGACAGGGCCGAACTGGAAACACCATATATTTT. Protein product: CASRDGQGRTGNTIYF. Together with reference TRBV5-1 and TRBJ1-3, the CDR3 gives the full variable domain: KAGVTQTPRYLIKTRGQQVTLSCSPISGHRSVSWYQQTPGQGLQFLFEYFSETQRNKGNFPGRFSGRQFSNSRSEMNVSTLELGDSALYLCASRDGQGRTGNTIYFGEGSWLTVV.

This clone was found once. The rearrangement links TRBV5-1 to TRBJ2-5; a possible D gene is TRBD1 (6 bases). Trimming pared 1 base from V and 5 bases from J, leaving 15 bases between. The CDR3 is 15 residues long. The germline CDR1 and CDR2 sequences are SGHRS and YFSETQ. CDR3 residues: CASSLMWGRGETQYF. CDR3 sequence (DNA): TGCGCCAGCAGCTTGATGTGGGGGCGCGGGGAGACCCAGTACTTC. Based on the CDR3 plus reference TRBV5-1 and TRBJ2-5, the full variable domain is KAGVTQTPRYLIKTRGQQVTLSCSPISGHRSVSWYQQTPGQGLQFLFEYFSETQRNKGNFPGRFSGRQFSNSRSEMNVSTLELGDSALYLCASSLMWGRGETQYFGPGTRLLVL.